What follows are 26 T cell receptor beta chains derived from one specimen sequenced in a study of CD8+ T cells in alopecia areata. Treatment of the sample: oral pan-JAK inhibitor, 5-10 mg twice daily. Once RNA had been extracted, it was reverse transcribed into cDNA to act as the sequencing template. Generated by immunoSEQ multiplex PCR, the TCRdb table keeps only in-frame clones and is missing some. The table records about 290,000 clones, over 45% of them present only once. The specimen was CD4+ T cells sorted from blood, collected at week 24, from a patient treated with tofacitinib. The receptors originated from a human donor with alopecia areata.

The chain recombines TRBV30 with TRBJ1-6; 10 bases map to TRBD1. CDR3 length: 15 residues. Germline CDR1 reads GTSNPN; CDR2 reads SVGIG (reference sequence). V was pared by 4 bases and J by 7 bases, with 7 bases of the junction left unmatched. CDR3 loop: CAWMLRDRGNSPLHF. Here the CDR3 DNA reads TGTGCCTGGATGCTGAGGGACAGGGGAAATTCACCCCTCCACTTT.

This sequence joins TRBV6-1 and TRBJ1-6; D is perhaps TRBD1 (5 bases). Trimming removed 7 bases at V and 7 bases at J, with 11 bases between. Germline assignment: CDR1 MNHNS and CDR2 SASEGT. This CDR3 has 13 amino acids. The CDR3 DNA follows: TGTGCCAGCATGAGAGGGACGAATTCACCCCTCCACTTT. Amino acid sequence: CASMRGTNSPLHF.

This sequence joins TRBV30 and TRBJ1-3, with D unclear. Germline V gives CDR1 GTSNPN, CDR2 SVGIG (reference sequence). V dropped 2 bases and J dropped 2 bases, with 7 bases sitting between them. This CDR3 comprises 13 residues. CDR3: CAWSLGTGNTIYF. The CDR3 DNA follows: TGTGCCTGGAGTCTGGGGACTGGAAACACCATATATTTT.

The J gene is TRBJ2-7, the V gene TRBV7-9; no clear D. This CDR3 comprises 16 residues. Trimming took 5 bases from V and 1 from J, leaving 18 bases between them. Germline values: CDR1 SEHNR, CDR2 FQNEAQ (reference sequence). CDR3 in amino acids: CASSPRLAEPSYEQYF. The CDR3 DNA sequence: TGTGCCAGCAGCCCCCGGTTGGCAGAACCTTCCTACGAGCAGTACTTC.

Note on this clone: Other DNA sequences in this specimen translate into the identical CDR3. The genes are TRBV30 and TRBJ1-2, with TRBD1 matching 9 bases. Unmatched junction bases numbered 6, after V lost 2 bases and J lost 8 bases. The CDR3 is made up of 13 amino acids. Germline V gene data show CDR1 as GTSNPN and CDR2 as SVGIG (reference sequence). The CDR3 is CAWSRQGGNGYTF. CDR3 sequence (DNA): TGTGCCTGGAGTCGACAGGGGGGTAACGGCTACACCTTC.

The V gene is TRBV5-1, the J gene TRBJ2-6; possibly TRBD1 or TRBD2 for D (5 bases each). The CDR3 runs 18 residues. Per germline, CDR1 SGHRS and CDR2 YFSETQ. V shed 5 bases and J shed 0 bases, with 18 bases lying between them. DNA of the CDR3: TGCGCCAGCAGGGCAGCGGCAGGGCCCTCCTCTGGGGCCAACGTCCTGACTTTC. Its translation: CASRAAAGPSSGANVLTF.

The chain is built from TRBV4-2 and TRBJ2-7; 10 nucleotides line up with TRBD2. Trimming took 1 base from V and 0 from J; bases not matched to a gene: 3. This CDR3 spans 16 amino acids. Germline loops: CDR1 LGHNA, CDR2 YNFKEQ. The CDR3 region is CASSQGTSGTSYEQYF. The CDR3 bases are TGTGCCAGCAGCCAAGGGACTAGCGGCACCTCCTACGAGCAGTACTTC.

V and J are TRBV30 and TRBJ2-1; D unresolved. With 4 bases removed from V and 4 bases from J, the gap between germline ends came to 17 bases. The CDR3 is made up of 15 amino acids. Looked up from germline, CDR1 is GTSNPN and CDR2 is SVGIG (reference sequence). The CDR3 loop reads CAWTQARQFYNEQFF. CDR3 nucleotide sequence: TGTGCCTGGACCCAAGCGCGGCAGTTTTACAATGAGCAGTTCTTC.

The rearrangement joins TRBV15 to TRBJ1-5; no clear D. The CDR3 has 13 amino acids. The V gene lost 0 bases and the J gene lost 6 bases, with 6 bases spanning the gap. Germline values: CDR1 LNHNV, CDR2 YYDKDF (reference sequence). The DNA of the CDR3 is TGTGCCACCAGCAGAGATTTCCGTCAGCCCCAGCATTTT. Translated: CATSRDFRQPQHF.

V gene TRBV7-3 combines with J gene TRBJ1-2, with D possibly being TRBD1 (5 bases). CDR1 SGHTA and CDR2 FQGTGA come from the germline V gene. This CDR3 has 15 residues. With 5 bases removed from V and 1 base from J, the gap between germline ends came to 14 bases. CDR3: CASSAGTGYNYGYTF. The CDR3 DNA follows: TGTGCCAGCAGCGCAGGGACGGGGTATAACTATGGCTACACCTTC.

The table lists this clone with a few counts. The chain uses TRBV19 and TRBJ1-1; 7 nucleotides align to TRBD1. CDR3 length: 13 residues. Unmatched junction bases numbered 5, after V lost 4 bases and J lost 6 bases. CDR1 LNHDA and CDR2 SQIVND come from the germline V gene (reference sequence). The CDR3 loop is CASSTPGGAEAFF. In nucleotides, the CDR3 is TGTGCCAGTAGTACCCCAGGGGGGGCTGAAGCTTTCTTT.

This clone occurred a few times. The chain has TRBV10-3 and TRBJ2-3; a possible D gene is TRBD1 (6 bases). Germline CDR1 reads ENHRY; CDR2 reads SYGVKD. The V and J ends lost 4 bases and 0 bases respectively, with 8 bases between them. The CDR3 has 14 amino acids. DNA for the CDR3: TGTGCCATCAGTGGAGGACAGAGCACAGATACGCAGTATTTT. Encoded protein: CAISGGQSTDTQYF.

This rearrangement joins TRBV27 to TRBJ1-1; 7 positions agree with TRBD1. Germline CDR1 reads MNHEY; CDR2 reads SMNVEV (reference sequence). Trimming took 5 bases from V and 0 from J; bases not matched to a gene: 3. The CDR3 extends over 14 amino acids. Written as DNA, the CDR3 is TGTGCCAGCAGTCTAGGGGGCATGAACACTGAAGCTTTCTTT. Protein: CASSLGGMNTEAFF.

This clone has just one count. CDR3 DNA: TGTGCCATCAGTGAGAGCACAGGGTATGGCTACACCTTC. Its translation: CAISESTGYGYTF. The V gene is TRBV10-3, the J gene TRBJ1-2, with a tentative D call TRBD1 (6 bases). V dropped 2 bases and J dropped 5 bases, with 9 bases sitting between them. This CDR3 is 13 amino acids long. Germline CDR1 is ENHRY and CDR2 is SYGVKD.

The chain has TRBV5-1 and TRBJ2-3; unclear D gene. The CDR3 spans 12 residues. V lost 6 bases, J lost 0 bases, and 5 bases lay in between. Germline assignment: CDR1 SGHRS and CDR2 YFSETQ. In DNA, the CDR3 is TGCGCCAGCACAGATAGCACAGATACGCAGTATTTT. Translating it yields CASTDSTDTQYF. The full variable domain, with the rest looked up from reference TRBV5-1 and TRBJ2-3, is KAGVTQTPRYLIKTRGQQVTLSCSPISGHRSVSWYQQTPGQGLQFLFEYFSETQRNKGNFPGRFSGRQFSNSRSEMNVSTLELGDSALYLCASTDSTDTQYFGPGTRLTVL.

The chain combines TRBV4-2 with TRBJ1-2; no reliable D call. The CDR3 runs 13 residues. The V gene's germline CDR1 is LGHNA and CDR2 YNFKEQ. The ends were cut back, 1 base at V and 2 bases at J, with 5 bases in the middle. The CDR3 region is CASSQGGNYGYTF. DNA for the CDR3: TGTGCCAGCAGCCAAGGCGGGAACTATGGCTACACCTTC.

V and J are TRBV4-3 and TRBJ2-1; maybe TRBD2 (6 bases). The CDR3 covers 14 residues. The germline CDR1 and CDR2 sequences are LGHNA and YSLEER. V was trimmed by 5 bases and J by 10 bases, leaving 18 bases between them. The CDR3 region has the DNA TGCGCCAGCAGCTCCCGTCAGGCGGGGATGGAGCAGTTCTTC. Its translation: CASSSRQAGMEQFF.

This clone appeared a few times. The V gene is TRBV4-2, the J gene TRBJ2-1; D is uncertain. The germline V gene has CDR1 LGHNA and CDR2 YNFKEQ. CDR3 length: 17 amino acids. V shed 0 bases and J shed 0 bases, with 12 bases lying between them. The CDR3 region is CASSQDLSRSSYNEQFF. The CDR3 bases are TGTGCCAGCAGCCAAGATCTGAGCCGGAGCTCCTACAATGAGCAGTTCTTC.

This clone was detected a few times. V usage is TRBV29-1 and J usage is TRBJ1-6; possible D gene TRBD1, 6 bases. With 6 bases removed from V and 4 bases from J, the gap between germline ends came to 13 bases. Per germline, CDR1 SQVTM and CDR2 ANQGSEA. The CDR3 is 14 residues long. The CDR3 sequence: CSVALGQYNSPLHF. CDR3 bases: TGCAGCGTAGCGTTGGGACAATATAATTCACCCCTCCACTTT.

The CDR3 protein is CSVGHGTPVYEQYF. In DNA, the CDR3 is TGCAGCGTAGGCCACGGGACACCGGTCTACGAGCAGTACTTC. This chain uses TRBV29-1 with TRBJ2-7; maybe TRBD1 (6 bases). Trimming took off 6 bases at V and 3 bases at J, with 18 bases between the two ends. This CDR3 comprises 14 residues. Germline values: CDR1 SQVTM, CDR2 ANQGSEA.

The DNA for the CDR3 is TGCAGCGTGGGACAGTCTTCCCAAGAGACCCAGTACTTC. It specifies CSVGQSSQETQYF. This chain links TRBV29-1 with TRBJ2-5, with 7 positions matching TRBD1. CDR3 length: 13 amino acids. Germline V gene data show CDR1 as SQVTM and CDR2 as ANQGSEA. J lost 1 base, V lost 6 bases, and 5 bases had no gene match. The complete variable domain, with remaining parts taken from reference TRBV29-1 and TRBJ2-5, reads SAVISQKPSRDICQRGTSLTIQCQVDSQVTMMFWYRQQPGQSLTLIATANQGSEATYESGFVIDKFPISRPNLTFSTLTVSNMSPEDSSIYLCSVGQSSQETQYFGPGTRLLVL.

This clone has just a few counts. The chain joins TRBV25-1 to TRBJ2-7; the match to TRBD1 covers 10 bases. The germline V gene encodes CDR1 MGHDK and CDR2 SYGVNS. With 6 bases clipped from V and 6 bases from J, the junction kept 8 bases outside the gene matches. The CDR3 sequence is 14 residues long. CDR3 in DNA: TGTGCCAGCAGGGGGACAGGGGAAGCTAGCGAGCAGTACTTC. This codes for CASRGTGEASEQYF.

This clone was seen more than once but under ten times. The chain has TRBV2 and TRBJ2-5, with D possibly being TRBD1 (6 bases). The CDR3 loop spans 13 amino acids. V was shortened by 8 bases and J by 3 bases, with 13 bases between the two germline ends. From germline, CDR1 is SNHLY and CDR2 FYNNEI. The CDR3, as DNA: TGTGCCAGCGGGAAGGACAGAGAAGAGACCCAGTACTTC. Translating gives CASGKDREETQYF.

V and J are TRBV18 and TRBJ1-2, with TRBD1 identical over 10 bases. V lost 6 bases to trimming and J lost 6 bases; unmatched junction nucleotides: 4. This CDR3 has 13 amino acids. In germline, CDR1 is KGHSH, CDR2 LQKENI. Here the CDR3 reads CASSPGQGHGYTF. The CDR3 DNA reads as TGTGCCAGCTCCCCGGGACAGGGGCATGGCTACACCTTC.

V and J are TRBV7-2 and TRBJ2-5, with 7 nucleotides matching TRBD2. Per germline, CDR1 SGHTA and CDR2 FQGNSA. This CDR3 has 15 residues. V gave up 2 bases and J gave up 1 base; unmatched junction bases: 4. CDR3 sequence: CASSLFWGGQETQYF. The CDR3 DNA follows: TGTGCCAGCAGCTTATTCTGGGGGGGCCAAGAGACCCAGTACTTC.

This clone was seen just once. V usage is TRBV29-1 and J usage is TRBJ1-5; 8 nucleotides match TRBD1. The CDR3 length is 15 residues. Germline CDR1 is SQVTM and CDR2 is ANQGSEA. Trimming took 6 bases from V and 4 from J; bases not matched to a gene: 11. CDR3 sequence: CSVAERTGRNQPQHF. The CDR3 bases are TGCAGCGTCGCCGAACGGACAGGGAGAAATCAGCCCCAGCATTTT.